The 22 T cell receptor beta chains in this list originate from one sample, sequenced in a study of shared clonotypes between healthy human individuals. Sequenced by immunoSEQ multiplex PCR; TCRdb stores in-frame clones only, minus some. The sample has approximately 97,000 clones; approximately 61% are singletons. Sequenced material: memory CD8+ T cells sorted from blood. The subset denotes: CD45RO+ cells pooled with CCR7-negative TemRA cells. The source is a man aged 25 to 40 in good health.

Only one count was recorded for this clone. V gene TRBV5-1 combines with J gene TRBJ2-3; a weak D match, TRBD2 (5 bases). V was shortened by 3 bases and J by 6 bases, with 17 bases between the two germline ends. This CDR3 comprises 15 residues. Germline V gives CDR1 SGHRS, CDR2 YFSETQ. The CDR3 nucleotides read TGCGCCAGCAGCTCCCGAACTAGAGGGCCGGATACGCAGTATTTT. Amino acids: CASSSRTRGPDTQYF.

This chain links TRBV5-1 with TRBJ2-1; the match to TRBD1 covers 7 bases. J lost 6 bases, V lost 3 bases, and 12 bases had no gene match. This CDR3 has 16 residues. Per the germline V gene, CDR1 is SGHRS and CDR2 is YFSETQ. CDR3: CASSSITTGLGNEQFF. CDR3 nucleotide sequence: TGCGCCAGCAGCTCGATAACGACAGGGTTGGGCAATGAGCAGTTCTTC.

The chain combines TRBV6-5 with TRBJ2-3; TRBD2 might be the D (6 bases). This CDR3 region has 14 residues. Trimming stripped 6 bases from V and 1 base from J, with 11 bases between. Looked up from germline, CDR1 is MNHEY and CDR2 is SVGAGI. CDR3 residues: CASRWDSRTDTQYF. DNA of the CDR3: TGTGCCAGCAGGTGGGACTCCCGCACAGATACGCAGTATTTT.

The CDR3 DNA is TGTGCCAGCAACGACCGGGGAGGAAAACTGTTTTTT. Translated, it gives CASNDRGGKLFF. This chain joins TRBV2 and TRBJ1-4; D unclear. V lost 7 bases and J lost 10, with 13 bases in between. The CDR3 length is 12 residues. CDR1 is SNHLY and CDR2 is FYNNEI in the germline V gene.

This clone was detected once. This chain connects TRBV4-2 to TRBJ2-3, with 14 bases lining up with TRBD2. V trimming: 2 bases; J trimming: 4 bases; junction bases outside the gene matches: 5. The CDR3 extends over 17 amino acids. CDR1 LGHNA and CDR2 YNFKEQ come from the germline V gene. The CDR3 region is CASSQRLAGGGPDTQYF. In DNA form, the CDR3 reads TGTGCCAGCAGCCAACGACTAGCGGGGGGGGGCCCAGATACGCAGTATTTT.

Worth noting for this clone: Other nucleotide sequences in the sample specify the same CDR3. The chain links TRBV27 to TRBJ2-1, with D perhaps given as TRBD1 or TRBD2 (5 bases each). V lost 3 bases and J lost 7, with 13 bases in between. The germline CDR1 and CDR2 sequences are MNHEY and SMNVEV (reference sequence). The CDR3 is 14 amino acids. This chain's CDR3 is CASSFVGAGNEQFF. In DNA, the CDR3 is TGTGCCAGCAGTTTTGTAGGGGCGGGTAATGAGCAGTTCTTC.

This clone was seen a handful of times. The V and J genes are TRBV30 and TRBJ2-7; D may be TRBD2 (5 bases). V lost 0 bases and J 6 bases, leaving 6 bases between the germline ends. Germline CDR1 is GTSNPN and CDR2 is SVGIG (reference sequence). The CDR3 length is 11 residues. The CDR3 coding sequence is TGTGCCTGGAGTGTAGGGAGCGAGCAGTACTTC. This translates into CAWSVGSEQYF.

This chain joins TRBV28 and TRBJ2-7; no reliable D call. This CDR3 region has 12 residues. V was clipped by 8 bases and J by 2 bases, with 10 bases between them. Germline V CDR1 and CDR2: MDHEN, SYDVKM. For the CDR3, the DNA is TGTGCCAGCGCGGCGGCAACCTACGAGCAGTACTTC. As protein: CASAAATYEQYF.

This clone occurred a few times. The V gene is TRBV11-2, the J gene TRBJ2-1; 11 bases map to TRBD1. The V segment lost 1 base and the J segment 10 bases; nucleotides outside the gene matches: 6. The V gene's germline CDR1 is SGHAT and CDR2 FQNNGV. CDR3 length equals 15 residues. CDR3 sequence reads: CASSLGMGTGGEQFF. As DNA, the CDR3 is TGTGCCAGCAGCTTAGGCATGGGGACAGGGGGGGAGCAGTTCTTC.

The chain links TRBV7-9 to TRBJ2-2, with D possibly TRBD1 on 5 matching bases. The CDR3 totals 13 residues. Germline V gene data show CDR1 as SEHNR and CDR2 as FQNEAQ (reference sequence). Trimming stripped 8 bases from V and 6 bases from J, with 13 bases between. CDR3 sequence: CASERGYAGELFF. The CDR3 DNA sequence: TGTGCCAGCGAAAGGGGATACGCCGGGGAGCTGTTTTTT.

The chain is built from TRBV18 and TRBJ1-5, with 7 bases aligning to TRBD1. V was clipped by 0 bases and J by 6 bases; unmatched bases: 5. CDR1 KGHSH and CDR2 LQKENI come from the germline V gene. This CDR3 is 15 amino acids long. CDR3 sequence: CASSPPDRDAQPQHF. The CDR3 nucleotides read TGTGCCAGCTCACCACCTGACAGGGACGCTCAGCCCCAGCATTTT.

The sample holds many counts of this clone. V and J are TRBV25-1 and TRBJ2-1; the D gene is possibly TRBD1 (5 bases). V shed 9 bases and J shed 15 bases, with 21 bases lying between them. Germline CDR1 MGHDK, CDR2 SYGVNS. This CDR3 has 12 amino acids. The CDR3 loop reads CASISRESFTFF. The CDR3 coding sequence is TGTGCCAGTATCAGCAGGGAAAGCTTCACGTTCTTC. The variable domain in full, completed from reference TRBV25-1 and TRBJ2-1, reads EADIYQTPRYLVIGTGKKITLECSQTMGHDKMYWYQQDPGMELHLIHYSYGVNSTEKGDLSSESTVSRIRTEHFPLTLESARPSHTSQYLCASISRESFTFFGPGTRLTVL.

The gene calls are TRBV30 and TRBJ2-2; possible D gene TRBD1, 5 bases. CDR3 size: 12 residues. Germline V lookup: CDR1 GTSNPN, CDR2 SVGIG (reference sequence). Trimming shortened V by 5 bases and J by 1 base, and 5 bases separated the two germline ends. In DNA, the CDR3 is TGTGCCTGGGACAGGAACACCGGGGAGCTGTTTTTT. It is translated as CAWDRNTGELFF.

This clone was recorded many times. V usage is TRBV6-4 and J usage is TRBJ2-2; 8 nucleotides align to TRBD2. V shed 5 bases and J 6 bases; nucleotides not matched to a gene: 5. The germline gives CDR1 MRHNA, CDR2 SNTAGT. The CDR3 is 14 residues long. CDR3 coding DNA: TGTGCCAGCAGTCCTACTAGCGGACCCGGGGAGCTGTTTTTT. Amino acids: CASSPTSGPGELFF.

This sequence joins TRBV10-2 and TRBJ2-5; 8 bases map to TRBD2. With the DNA end fitting TRBJ2-7 better, the J assignment may be wrong. This CDR3 spans 16 amino acids. The germline CDR1 and CDR2 sequences are WSHSY and SAAADI. CDR3 nucleotide sequence: TGCGCCAGCAGTGAGCTAGCGGGTGCATCCCCCTACGAGCAGTACTTC. Its translation: CASSELAGASPYEQYF.

The J gene is TRBJ2-1, the V gene TRBV10-2; a possible D gene is TRBD2 (5 bases). The V and J ends lost 5 bases and 0 bases respectively, with 11 bases between them. The germline gives CDR1 WSHSY, CDR2 SAAADI. The CDR3 sequence is 15 residues long. Here the CDR3 reads CASSSSGSSYNEQFF. The CDR3 DNA sequence: TGCGCCAGCAGTTCGAGCGGTAGCTCCTACAATGAGCAGTTCTTC.

This clone was recorded at least ten times. V usage is TRBV28 and J usage is TRBJ2-7; D may be TRBD1 (6 bases). This CDR3 is built from 12 residues. The germline V gene has CDR1 MDHEN and CDR2 SYDVKM. The ends were cut back, 10 bases at V and 3 bases at J, with 13 bases in the middle. CDR3 bases: TGTGCCACCCGGGACACGGACTACGAGCAGTACTTC. This codes for CATRDTDYEQYF.

This clone was observed a few times. The chain couples TRBV15 to TRBJ1-5, with 8 bases matching TRBD1. CDR1 and CDR2 (germline): LNHNV, YYDKDF (reference sequence). J gave up 6 bases and V 3 bases, and 7 bases lay outside the gene matches. This CDR3 spans 15 amino acids. The CDR3 bases are TGTGCCACCAGCAGCGGCCAGGGGGCCGGTCAGCCCCAGCATTTT. Translation gives CATSSGQGAGQPQHF.

This clone was counted only a few times. CDR3 DNA sequence: TGTGCCAGCAGTGACGGGGACGGCACCGGGGAGCTGTTTTTT. It translates to CASSDGDGTGELFF. The chain recombines TRBV6-4 with TRBJ2-2; D is possibly TRBD1 or TRBD2 (5 bases each). The germline V and J ends were trimmed by 2 bases and 4 bases, with 8 bases remaining between them. The CDR3 totals 14 residues. Germline CDR1 and CDR2: MRHNA and SNTAGT.

The chain uses TRBV21-1 and TRBJ2-7. TRBV21-1 is labeled a pseudogene. The CDR3 contains 11 residues. The CDR3: CASTQQLVEYF. CDR3 in DNA: TGTGCCAGCACCCAACAACTTGTAGAGTACTTC.

The chain has TRBV7-1 and TRBJ2-1, with a tentative D call TRBD2 (6 bases). Being an ORF, TRBV7-1 has a function that is uncertain. This CDR3 has 18 residues. V lost 4 bases and J 4 bases, leaving 23 bases between the germline ends. The CDR3 DNA reads as TGTGCCAGCAGCTTATCCGCTCTGGCGGGATGGTCGTACAATGAGCAGTTCTTC. It yields the protein CASSLSALAGWSYNEQFF.

The chain uses TRBV2 and TRBJ2-3; 9 positions match TRBD2. CDR3 length: 15 residues. Germline V gene lookup returns CDR1 SNHLY and CDR2 FYNNEI. V lost 8 bases and J lost 4; bases outside the gene matches: 10. The DNA for the CDR3 is TGTGCCAGCGGAGAGCTAGCGGGACTTGCAGATACGCAGTATTTT. Translation: CASGELAGLADTQYF.